Presented here are 6 T cell receptor beta chains from one specimen sequenced in a study of cytomegalovirus exposure and HLA in healthy donors (dated by TCRdb to about 2017). Libraries were made using the immunoSEQ multiplex PCR assay. The multiplex PCR relied on a mix of 60 forward primers for TCR Vbeta segments and 13 reverse primers for TCR Jbeta segments. What TCRdb holds here is the immuneACCESS table cut down to in-frame rearrangements. Part of the clones is not present; checked against another copy, under half of the missing clones reflect an unresolved V gene, and the others are unexplained. The sample includes 100,000 or so clones, with about four fifths observed a single time. Approximately 2.2% of the sample comes from the top ten. Input material: PBMCs. The receptors originated from a man in his thirties or forties in good health and CMV-seronegative.

The chain employs TRBV28 and TRBJ1-2, with D possibly TRBD1 on 6 matching bases. Germline V gene sequence: CDR1 MDHEN, CDR2 SYDVKM. The CDR3 covers 14 residues. Trimming shortened V by 2 bases and J by 8 bases, and 15 bases separated the two germline ends. The CDR3 bases are TGTGCCAGCAGTTTAGCAGGGGCGGCCGGGGGCTACACCTTC. It translates to CASSLAGAAGGYTF.

The V call is TRBV5-1, the J call TRBJ2-7, with 10 bases that match TRBD1. Trimming at V came to 0 bases and at J to 5 bases, leaving 8 bases not matched to a gene. There are 16 residues in the CDR3. In germline, CDR1 is SGHRS, CDR2 YFSETQ. Written as DNA, the CDR3 is TGCGCCAGCAGCTTGGACCCGGGACAGGGGTTGGACGAGCAGTACTTC. Translation gives CASSLDPGQGLDEQYF.

The chain is built from TRBV18 and TRBJ1-2, with D tentatively TRBD1 (6 bases). V lost 3 bases and J 4 bases, leaving 18 bases between the germline ends. The CDR3 is made up of 16 amino acids. CDR1 KGHSH and CDR2 LQKENI come from the germline V gene. The CDR3 DNA is TGTGCCAGCTCACCCCCCGCCCAGGGGCCTAGCTATGGCTACACCTTC. Its protein is CASSPPAQGPSYGYTF.

This clone has just one count. The V call is TRBV10-3, the J call TRBJ2-1; tentatively, D is TRBD1 (6 bases). Germline loops: CDR1 ENHRY, CDR2 SYGVKD. Trimming pared 3 bases from V and 9 bases from J, leaving 12 bases between. The CDR3 consists of 13 residues. CDR3 sequence (DNA): TGTGCCATCAGTGACGGACAGCCTTCTGAGCAGTTCTTC. It yields the protein CAISDGQPSEQFF.

The V call is TRBV5-1, the J call TRBJ1-5, with 9 bases lining up with TRBD1. The CDR3 spans 17 residues. Germline lookup yields CDR1 SGHRS and CDR2 YFSETQ. Unmatched junction bases numbered 13, after V lost 3 bases and J lost 6 bases. This chain's CDR3 is CASSYQALGQGGQPQHF. Here the CDR3 DNA reads TGCGCCAGCAGCTACCAGGCATTGGGACAGGGTGGTCAGCCCCAGCATTTT. Full variable domain (rest looked up from reference TRBV5-1 and TRBJ1-5): KAGVTQTPRYLIKTRGQQVTLSCSPISGHRSVSWYQQTPGQGLQFLFEYFSETQRNKGNFPGRFSGRQFSNSRSEMNVSTLELGDSALYLCASSYQALGQGGQPQHFGDGTRLSIL.

This clone was found a few times. This chain joins TRBV2 and TRBJ2-5, with 12 positions matching TRBD2. The trim removed 6 bases at V and 2 bases at J, leaving 13 bases unmatched. Germline loops: CDR1 SNHLY, CDR2 FYNNEI. This CDR3 region has 18 residues. CDR3 bases: TGTGCCAGCAGGGAGTTTATAACTAGCGGGGGGTGGCAAGAGACCCAGTACTTC. Translated, it gives CASREFITSGGWQETQYF.